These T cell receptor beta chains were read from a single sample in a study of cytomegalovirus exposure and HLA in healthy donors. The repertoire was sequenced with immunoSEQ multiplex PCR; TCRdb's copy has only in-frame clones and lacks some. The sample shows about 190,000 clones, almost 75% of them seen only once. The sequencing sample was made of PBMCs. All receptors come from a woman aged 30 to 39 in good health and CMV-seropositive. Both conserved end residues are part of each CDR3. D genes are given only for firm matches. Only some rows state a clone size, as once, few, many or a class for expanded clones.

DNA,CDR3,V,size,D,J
TGTGCCAGCAGTGAAATAGGAGGACAGGGCAATCAGCCCCAGCATTTT,CASSEIGGQGNQPQHF,TRBV6-1,-,TRBD1,TRBJ1-5
TGTGCCAGCAGCCAGGGCCTTATCTACGAGCAGTACTTC,CASSQGLIYEQYF,TRBV6-5,-,-,TRBJ2-7
TGTGCCAGCAGCTTAGGGGAGGGCACTGAAGCTTTCTTT,CASSLGEGTEAFF,TRBV5-6,-,-,TRBJ1-1
TGTGCCAGCAGCGCACCACGGACAGGGAAAGCGGGCGGATTCACAGATACGCAGTATTTT,CASSAPRTGKAGGFTDTQYF,TRBV5-4,-,TRBD1,TRBJ2-3
TGTGCCAGCAGCTTAGCCCTGGGGGGGACAGGGGTGGGTGACAATGAGCAGTTCTTC,CASSLALGGTGVGDNEQFF,TRBV11-1,-,TRBD1,TRBJ2-1
TGTGCCAGCAGTGAAATCGGGGGGTCGGCAACTGAAGCTTTCTTT,CASSEIGGSATEAFF,TRBV6-1,-,-,TRBJ1-1
TGCACCAGCAGCCAAGAATGGAGTTATGAGCAGTTCTTC,CTSSQEWSYEQFF,TRBV1,-,-,TRBJ2-1
TGTGCCATCAGTGAGGTACAGGGGGCCTACAATGAGCAGTTCTTC,CAISEVQGAYNEQFF,TRBV10-3,-,TRBD1,TRBJ2-1
TGTGCCAGCAGCTTAGTCAGCAGGGCTGGGGCCAACGTCCTGACTTTC,CASSLVSRAGANVLTF,TRBV7-2,-,-,TRBJ2-6
TGCGCCAGCAGCTTGACTAGCGGGAGGTACAATGAGCAGTTCTTC,CASSLTSGRYNEQFF,TRBV5-1,-,TRBD2,TRBJ2-1
TGTGCCAGCAGTGTGGGACTAGGGTACGAGCAGTACTTC,CASSVGLGYEQYF,TRBV28,-,TRBD2,TRBJ2-7
TGTGCCAGCAGTCGCACCGCTCAACTCAGGGGAGGAAACACCATATATTTT,CASSRTAQLRGGNTIYF,TRBV28,-,-,TRBJ1-3
TGTGCCTGGACTCTGTCCGGGAAATTCACTGAAGCTTTCTTT,CAWTLSGKFTEAFF,TRBV30,once,-,TRBJ1-1
TGTGCCAGCAGTGCGACAGCCGAAGGCACAGATACGCAGTATTTT,CASSATAEGTDTQYF,TRBV6-4,few,-,TRBJ2-3
TGTGCCAGCAGTGCACGGCGGGAGCGCTACGAGCAGTACTTC,CASSARRERYEQYF,TRBV6-1,-,TRBD2,TRBJ2-7
TGTGCCAGTAACCCGGGAGGCCCACGAGAGCAGTACTTC,CASNPGGPREQYF,TRBV19,-,TRBD2,TRBJ2-7
TGTGCCAGCAGTTCCGGGGGAGGGAACTATGGCTACACCTTC,CASSSGGGNYGYTF,TRBV28,-,-,TRBJ1-2
TGTGCCAGCAGGAGCGGGGGACACATTCGGCAGTTCTTC,CASRSGGHIRQFF,TRBV27,-,TRBD2,TRBJ2-1
TGCGCCAGCAGCTTGTCGGGACAGCTAGGGGTGCATACGCAGTATTTT,CASSLSGQLGVHTQYF,TRBV11-2,once,TRBD1,TRBJ2-3
TGCGCCAGCAGTGATTCGACTAGCGGGAGGTCCTACTTC,CASSDSTSGRSYF,TRBV10-1,few,TRBD2,TRBJ2-7
TGTGCCAGCGCCGGAGGGACGGGGAACACTGAAGCTTTCTTT,CASAGGTGNTEAFF,TRBV28,few,-,TRBJ1-1
TGTGCCAGCAGGACCCTAGCGGGAAGGGCAGATACGCAGTATTTT,CASRTLAGRADTQYF,TRBV4-2,-,TRBD2,TRBJ2-3
TGTGCCAGCGCTCGCGGGATGAGGGCAGATACGCAGTATTTT,CASARGMRADTQYF,TRBV2,-,-,TRBJ2-3
TGTGCCAGCAGTTTATCGGTGAGAACGGCCTACGAGCAGTACTTC,CASSLSVRTAYEQYF,TRBV27,-,-,TRBJ2-7
TGCGCCAGCAGCTTGCGGGCAGCGGAGCCCTACGAGCAGTACTTC,CASSLRAAEPYEQYF,TRBV5-1,-,-,TRBJ2-7
TGTGCCAGTAGTCTTCGACTAGCGGGACGTCAAGAGGCCTACGAGCAGTACTTC,CASSLRLAGRQEAYEQYF,TRBV19,-,TRBD2,TRBJ2-7
TGTGCCACCAGCAGTCCAACCGGACAGGGGGCGACTGGGGCCAACGTCCTGACTTTC,CATSSPTGQGATGANVLTF,TRBV15,-,TRBD1,TRBJ2-6
TGCGCCAGCAGCTTGATACAGGGTCTAGAGACCCAGTACTTC,CASSLIQGLETQYF,TRBV5-1,-,-,TRBJ2-5
TGTGCCAGCAGCGAACAGATCAGCTCCTACAATGAGCAGTTCTTC,CASSEQISSYNEQFF,TRBV7-2,-,-,TRBJ2-1
TGTGCCAGCAGTTATGGGGACAGGGGACGGGAGACCCAGTACTTC,CASSYGDRGRETQYF,TRBV6-6,-,TRBD1,TRBJ2-5
TGTGCCAGCAGCCCAACAGGGGGAGAGACCCAGTACTTC,CASSPTGGETQYF,TRBV5-4,-,TRBD1,TRBJ2-5
TGTGCCAGCAGCTTAGGCGGGGGCGAGCAGTACTTC,CASSLGGGEQYF,TRBV7-9,-,TRBD2,TRBJ2-7
TGTGCCAGCACCAAATCAGGGGGATTAGAGACCCAGTACTTC,CASTKSGGLETQYF,TRBV28,-,TRBD1,TRBJ2-5
TGTGCCAGCAGTGAGGACGGCAGGGCAGTAACTGAAGCTTTCTTT,CASSEDGRAVTEAFF,TRBV25-1,-,-,TRBJ1-1
TGTGCCAGCAGTTCCAACAGGGGAACCTACGAGCAGTACTTC,CASSSNRGTYEQYF,TRBV2,-,TRBD1,TRBJ2-7
TGTGCCAGCAGTGTGACTAGCAGACAAGAGACCCAGTACTTC,CASSVTSRQETQYF,TRBV27,-,TRBD2,TRBJ2-5
TGTGCCAGCATCAATTCGGGGGGAGGCGAGCAGTACTTC,CASINSGGGEQYF,TRBV28,-,TRBD2,TRBJ2-7
TGTGCCAGCTCACCTTCCACAGGGGGTGTTACTGAAGCTTTCTTT,CASSPSTGGVTEAFF,TRBV18,-,TRBD1,TRBJ1-1
TGTGCCAGCAGCCCACGTAGCGGGAGACTCGAGCAGTACTTC,CASSPRSGRLEQYF,TRBV6-5,-,TRBD2,TRBJ2-7
TGTGCCAGCTCTCCGGGGGGGCTTAACTATGGCTACACCTTC,CASSPGGLNYGYTF,TRBV4-2,few,-,TRBJ1-2
TGTGCCAGCAGCTCACTCCGAACTGACAGGGGAAGCGGAGAGACCCAGTACTTC,CASSSLRTDRGSGETQYF,TRBV7-9,-,TRBD1,TRBJ2-5
TGTGCCAGCAGTGTGGGAGGGATCGAGCAGTACTTC,CASSVGGIEQYF,TRBV6-1,-,TRBD2,TRBJ2-7
TGTGCCAGCAGCTTAGTCCTAGCGGGCCTTTACAATGAGCAGTTCTTC,CASSLVLAGLYNEQFF,TRBV7-6,-,TRBD2,TRBJ2-1
TGTGCCAGCAGGACAGGGGGGCTGGACACTGAAGCTTTCTTT,CASRTGGLDTEAFF,TRBV6-1,-,TRBD1,TRBJ1-1
TGTGCCAGCTTTCAGGACAGGGGCGACGAGCAGTACTTC,CASFQDRGDEQYF,TRBV18,once,TRBD1,TRBJ2-7
TGTGCCAGCAGTTTACCCCCCGGGACAGGTATTATGAACACTGAAGCTTTCTTT,CASSLPPGTGIMNTEAFF,TRBV28,-,TRBD1,TRBJ1-1
TGCGCCAGCGTCCTTGTGGAACTCCTTAGCAATCAGCCCCGGCATTTT,CASVLVELLSNQPRHF,TRBV23-1,-,-,TRBJ1-5
TGTGCCAGCAGTTGGGCTCCCTACAATGAGCAGTTCTTC,CASSWAPYNEQFF,TRBV6-1,-,-,TRBJ2-1
TGTGCCAGCACCTGGACAGGGCATTCCTACGAGCAGTACTTC,CASTWTGHSYEQYF,TRBV25-1,-,TRBD1,TRBJ2-7
TGTGCCAGCAGTGAACGGGGGAGCGGGACTCCCCCCAATGAGCAGTTCTTC,CASSERGSGTPPNEQFF,TRBV2,once,TRBD2,TRBJ2-1
TGTGCCAGCAGCCAAGATCAAGCGAGCGGGGGACGCTACGAGCAGTACTTC,CASSQDQASGGRYEQYF,TRBV4-2,-,TRBD2,TRBJ2-7
TGTGCCAGCAGCCCCCCGCGAGGAGCCCTCCACTTT,CASSPPRGALHF,TRBV28,-,-,TRBJ1-6
TGTGCCAGCAGTCCCCAGGGGGCGGGTGAGCAGTTCTTC,CASSPQGAGEQFF,TRBV2,-,TRBD1,TRBJ2-1
TGTGCCAGCAGCTCGGGACAGGGGAAAGGAGTCGCTGAAGCTTTCTTT,CASSSGQGKGVAEAFF,TRBV7-9,-,TRBD1,TRBJ1-1
TGTGCCAGCAGTGAGGACAGGGGGCAAGGAGGAAATGAAAAACTGTTTTTT,CASSEDRGQGGNEKLFF,TRBV6-9,-,TRBD1,TRBJ1-4